This TCR beta chain was sequenced in a study of cytomegalovirus exposure and HLA in healthy donors. Study details: Earlier results showed 117 million unique TCR beta sequences derived from some 190 million T cells.

V dropped 4 bases and J dropped 9 bases, with 20 bases sitting between them. Germline loops: CDR1 SGDLS, CDR2 YYNGEE. This CDR3 is built from 14 residues. In the PCR, 60 Vbeta and 13 Jbeta primers were used. Only in-frame clones appear in the TCRdb table, and some are missing; sequencing was by immunoSEQ multiplex PCR. There are 150,000 to 200,000 clones in the sample; approximately 80% occur only once, and 7% to 8.5% lies in the top ten. Findings of the study overall: A list of 164 TCR beta chains associated with cytomegalovirus was given. Several of the most significant clusters appeared, in a later analysis, to be linked to common viral pathogens. There were reportedly fewer N-insertions in an Asian-associated ancestry cluster than the roughly 670-donor mean, in a later analysis.

With regard to this clone: The target antigen is unknown.

This sequence joins TRBV9 and TRBJ2-7; D is perhaps TRBD1 (6 bases). The source of this sequence is a male donor in good health and CMV-seropositive. The source material was PBMCs. CDR3 sequence reads: CASSPMGQSPRQYF. The DNA of the CDR3 is TGTGCCAGCAGCCCTATGGGACAATCCCCTAGGCAGTACTTC.